This is a list of T cell receptor beta chains from one sample in a study of cytomegalovirus exposure and HLA in healthy donors. Here immunoSEQ multiplex PCR was the method, and the copy in TCRdb shows in-frame clones only, minus some. The table shows about 100,000 clones, with 81% occurring only once. The source material was PBMCs. These receptors came from a man aged 30-40 years in good health and CMV-seronegative. Both conserved end residues are trimmed from each CDR3. A D gene is named only where the DNA matches it firmly. Not all rows give a size; the values are once, few, many and, for expanded clones, a class.

.	TRBV29-1	TRBJ2-5	.	SVELSGLQETQY
.	TRBV6-1	TRBJ2-4	TRBD2	ASSEMHPAGREGPGVAKNIQY
.	TRBV6-4	TRBJ2-1	TRBD2	ASSDVGGGSEQF
.	TRBV30	TRBJ2-7	.	AWSRGSTYEQY
.	TRBV13	TRBJ2-7	TRBD2	ASRSRGGPLYEQY
.	TRBV12-5	TRBJ2-7	TRBD2	ASGLTLPGGGGRYEQY
once	TRBV30	TRBJ1-6	TRBD1	ACRRSGGWSPLH
.	TRBV6-6	TRBJ1-2	TRBD1	ASRDRGVYGYT
.	TRBV2	TRBJ2-4	.	ASSVSEKNIQY
few	TRBV2	TRBJ2-1	.	ASTQGQSSSYNEQF
few	TRBV15	TRBJ2-7	TRBD2	ATRGTSGTYEQY